Listed here are 25 T cell receptor beta chains from one sample, sequenced in a study of blood T cell repertoires in COVID-19. Sequenced by immunoSEQ multiplex PCR; TCRdb stores in-frame clones only, minus some. The repertoire consists of 190,000 or so clones, with approximately 90% occurring once and the leading ten covering less than 1.5%. Specimen: PBMCs or T cells enriched from blood (not recorded which). The receptors derive from a man younger than 45 who had recovered from COVID-19.

The rearrangement uses TRBV28 and TRBJ1-6; 8 bases match TRBD1. Trimming took 2 bases from V and 3 from J; bases not matched to a gene: 3. This CDR3 has 16 amino acids. Germline V gives CDR1 MDHEN, CDR2 SYDVKM. CDR3 in DNA: TGTGCCAGCAGTTTAGCGGGGACAGGCTATAATTCACCCCTCCACTTT. Translation: CASSLAGTGYNSPLHF.

The chain joins TRBV9 to TRBJ1-5; tentatively, D is TRBD1 (6 bases). V shed 0 bases and J shed 3 bases, with 13 bases lying between them. The CDR3 has 16 amino acids. The germline gives CDR1 SGDLS, CDR2 YYNGEE. DNA for the CDR3: TGTGCCAGCAGCGTAGGGGCAGGGGCAAACAATCAGCCCCAGCATTTT. Its translation is CASSVGAGANNQPQHF. The variable domain in full, with the rest retrieved from reference TRBV9 and TRBJ1-5, is DSGVTQTPKHLITATGQRVTLRCSPRSGDLSVYWYQQSLDQGLQFLIQYYNGEERAKGNILERFSAQQFPDLHSELNLSSLELGDSALYFCASSVGAGANNQPQHFGDGTRLSIL.

This sequence joins TRBV3-1 (or the pseudogene TRBV3-2) and TRBJ1-6, with a weak D call TRBD1 (6 bases). Trimming stripped 4 bases from V and 9 bases from J, with 16 bases between. This CDR3 spans 15 amino acids. The germline gives CDR1 LGHDT, CDR2 YNNKEL (reference sequence). CDR3 region: CASSRGRAGGSPLHF. CDR3 sequence (DNA): TGTGCCAGCAGCCGGGGGCGGGCAGGCGGTTCACCCCTCCACTTT.

The chain recombines TRBV6-5 with TRBJ1-2, with TRBD1 identical over 7 bases. Trimming removed 7 bases from V and 2 bases from J; junction bases left unmatched: 4. The CDR3 totals 13 residues. CDR1 and CDR2 from the germline V gene are MNHEY and SVGAGI. The CDR3 DNA follows: TGTGCCAGCATCTCGACAGGGAACTATGGCTACACCTTC. Encoded protein: CASISTGNYGYTF.

The chain is built from TRBV4-3 and TRBJ2-2; TRBD2 might be the D (6 bases). This CDR3 has 17 residues. V lost 0 bases, J lost 7 bases, and 18 bases lay in between. Germline V gene lookup returns CDR1 LGHNA and CDR2 YSLEER. CDR3 in amino acids: CASSQELTGEGHGELFF. Written as DNA, the CDR3 is TGCGCCAGCAGCCAAGAGTTGACGGGAGAGGGGCACGGGGAGCTGTTTTTT.

The J gene is TRBJ1-2, the V gene TRBV5-1; D not certain. Germline CDR1 reads SGHRS; CDR2 reads YFSETQ. Trimming stripped 2 bases from V and 5 bases from J, with 7 bases between. This CDR3 is built from 12 residues. DNA for the CDR3: TGCGCCAGCAGCTTAAATAGTTATGGCTACACCTTC. This translates into CASSLNSYGYTF. Full variable domain (rest looked up from reference TRBV5-1 and TRBJ1-2): KAGVTQTPRYLIKTRGQQVTLSCSPISGHRSVSWYQQTPGQGLQFLFEYFSETQRNKGNFPGRFSGRQFSNSRSEMNVSTLELGDSALYLCASSLNSYGYTFGSGTRLTVV.

This clone has only one observation. The chain is built from TRBV7-9 and TRBJ2-7; TRBD2 matches 7 bases. From germline, CDR1 is SEHNR and CDR2 FQNEAQ (reference sequence). The CDR3 is 15 amino acids. V was clipped by 5 bases and J by 1 base; unmatched bases: 8. CDR3 sequence reads: CASSPMTSRSYEQYF. DNA for the CDR3: TGTGCCAGCAGCCCAATGACTAGCAGGTCCTACGAGCAGTACTTC.

This clone was counted a few times. The rearrangement uses TRBV19 and TRBJ1-4, with D tentatively TRBD1 (5 bases). Trimming took 6 bases from V and 7 from J, leaving 15 bases between them. The CDR3 contains 14 residues. Germline V CDR1 and CDR2: LNHDA, SQIVND (reference sequence). In DNA form, the CDR3 reads TGTGCCAGTAGAATGCAGGGAGGAGGTGAAAAACTGTTTTTT. It specifies CASRMQGGGEKLFF.

This chain uses TRBV30 with TRBJ2-1; possible D gene TRBD2, 5 bases. The CDR3 covers 14 residues. V was cut by 3 bases and J by 0 bases, with 9 bases left in between. CDR1 GTSNPN and CDR2 SVGIG come from the germline V gene (reference sequence). CDR3 DNA sequence: TGTGCCTGGAGGCAGCGGAGCTCCTACAATGAGCAGTTCTTC. Translating gives CAWRQRSSYNEQFF.

The rearrangement uses TRBV9 and TRBJ2-1; the D is unclear. This CDR3 region has 14 residues. V was trimmed by 3 bases and J by 9 bases, leaving 16 bases between them. Germline V lookup: CDR1 SGDLS, CDR2 YYNGEE. CDR3 sequence: CASSGDPRLAEQFF. CDR3 coding DNA: TGTGCCAGCAGCGGCGACCCACGACTCGCTGAGCAGTTCTTC.

V usage is TRBV7-9 and J usage is TRBJ1-1; 9 nucleotides align to TRBD1. The length of the CDR3 is 16 residues. Germline values: CDR1 SEHNR, CDR2 FQNEAQ (reference sequence). J lost 1 base, V lost 4 bases, and 7 bases had no gene match. The CDR3 region has the DNA TGTGCCAGCAGCTCGGGACAGGGATCTTCGAACACTGAAGCTTTCTTT. Protein product: CASSSGQGSSNTEAFF.

The genes are TRBV5-6 and TRBJ2-7; 9 nucleotides agree with TRBD1. Germline CDR1 reads SGHDT; CDR2 reads YYEEEE. After removal of 4 bases from V and 5 bases from J, the junction contained 13 bases not matched to a gene. The CDR3 contains 16 residues. The CDR3, as DNA: TGTGCCAGCAGCGCAGCGGAAGACAGGGGGAGGAACGAGCAGTACTTC. Translated: CASSAAEDRGRNEQYF.

This clone has only a few counts. The chain recombines TRBV5-5 with TRBJ1-1; D is ambiguous. V dropped 0 bases and J dropped 1 base, with 7 bases sitting between them. Germline CDR1 SGHKS, CDR2 YYEKEE (reference sequence). CDR3 length equals 14 residues. CDR3 sequence: CASSLAPKNTEAFF. The CDR3 coding sequence is TGTGCCAGCAGCTTGGCCCCCAAGAACACTGAAGCTTTCTTT.

V is TRBV6-4 and J is TRBJ2-1; the match to TRBD2 covers 9 bases. The CDR3 is 15 residues long. Germline V CDR1 and CDR2: MRHNA, SNTAGT. V trimming: 5 bases; J trimming: 8 bases; junction bases outside the gene matches: 10. CDR3 in amino acids: CASSIQSGRIHEQFF. In DNA, the CDR3 is TGTGCCAGCAGTATTCAGAGCGGGAGGATCCATGAGCAGTTCTTC.

This clone turned up a few times. This sequence joins TRBV7-2 and TRBJ1-2, with D maybe TRBD1 (5 bases). CDR1 and CDR2 from the germline V gene are SGHTA and FQGNSA. The CDR3 loop spans 14 amino acids. The ends were cut back, 0 bases at V and 2 bases at J, with 7 bases in the middle. The CDR3 loop reads CASSLATANYGYTF. The DNA for the CDR3 is TGTGCCAGCAGCTTAGCGACAGCGAACTATGGCTACACCTTC.

This chain links TRBV6-2 or TRBV6-3 with TRBJ2-1, with 9 bases fitting TRBD1. The CDR3 length is 14 residues. The V gene end was trimmed by 5 bases and the J gene end by 7 bases; junction bases not matched to a gene: 6. Germline CDR1 is MNHEY and CDR2 is SVGEGT. The DNA for the CDR3 is TGTGCCAGCAGTACGCACAGGGGGCAGAATGAGCAGTTCTTC. As protein: CASSTHRGQNEQFF.

V gene TRBV13 combines with J gene TRBJ1-1, with D uncertain. Trimming took off 6 bases at V and 0 bases at J, with 11 bases between the two ends. The CDR3 contains 14 residues. Germline lookup yields CDR1 PRHDT and CDR2 FYEKMQ (reference sequence). CDR3 nucleotide sequence: TGTGCCAGCAGACGGGGTGGGATGAACACTGAAGCTTTCTTT. Translating gives CASRRGGMNTEAFF.

CDR3 amino acids: CASSQRMGQGHGYTF. CDR3 sequence (DNA): TGTGCCAGCAGCCAACGGATGGGACAGGGTCATGGCTACACCTTC. V and J are TRBV7-8 and TRBJ1-2, with 9 bases aligning to TRBD1. Germline CDR1 SGHVS, CDR2 FQNEAQ. The V segment lost 5 bases and the J segment 6 bases; nucleotides outside the gene matches: 10. This CDR3 region has 15 residues.

Comments on this clone: Other DNA sequences in this sample translate to the same CDR3. The CDR3 nucleotides read TGTGCCAGCAGTTTCTCGAATTCACCCCTCCACTTT. Translated, it gives CASSFSNSPLHF. The chain has TRBV27 and TRBJ1-6; D remains unclear. This CDR3 is built from 12 residues. CDR1 is MNHEY, CDR2 SMNVEV, per germline (reference sequence). V was trimmed by 3 bases and J by 7 bases, leaving 4 bases between them.

The chain carries TRBV11-2 and TRBJ2-1; TRBD2 might be the D (5 bases). The ends were cut back, 5 bases at V and 9 bases at J, with 32 bases in the middle. Germline CDR1 reads SGHAT; CDR2 reads FQNNGV. The CDR3 has 19 residues. The CDR3 nucleotides read TGTGCCAGCAGCCCGATAAAAACACTAGGGCAAGAATCCAGAGGTGAGCAGTTCTTC. Residues: CASSPIKTLGQESRGEQFF.

This clone was seen only a few times. This chain connects TRBV3-1 (or the pseudogene TRBV3-2) to TRBJ1-1; the D gene is possibly TRBD1 (5 bases). The CDR3 has 16 residues. The germline gives CDR1 LGHDT, CDR2 YNNKEL (reference sequence). The V gene lost 0 bases and the J gene lost 11 bases, with 22 bases spanning the gap. The CDR3 here is CASSQDLGRNTGRAFF. DNA for the CDR3: TGTGCCAGCAGCCAAGACCTGGGACGGAACACTGGGAGGGCTTTCTTT.

The genes are TRBV14 and TRBJ1-6, with 8 bases aligning to TRBD1. Trimming cost V 4 bases and J 6 bases; bases outside gene matches: 5. The length of the CDR3 is 15 residues. CDR1 is SGHDN, CDR2 FVKESK, per germline. CDR3 sequence: CASSPQGVGNSPLHF. In DNA form, the CDR3 reads TGTGCCAGCAGCCCACAGGGGGTCGGTAATTCACCCCTCCACTTT. Supplemented by reference TRBV14 and TRBJ1-6, the full variable domain reads EAGVTQFPSHSVIEKGQTVTLRCDPISGHDNLYWYRRVMGKEIKFLLHFVKESKQDESGMPNNRFLAERTGGTYSTLKVQPAELEDSGVYFCASSPQGVGNSPLHFGNGTRLTVT.

The chain combines TRBV2 with TRBJ1-5; tentative D call: TRBD1 (6 bases). V lost 3 bases to trimming and J lost 6 bases, with 12 bases between them. CDR3 size: 14 residues. The germline CDR1 and CDR2 sequences are SNHLY and FYNNEI. The DNA for the CDR3 is TGTGCCAGCAGTGAGAACAGGGATAGTCAGCCCCAGCATTTT. The encoded protein is CASSENRDSQPQHF.

The V call is TRBV4-1, the J call TRBJ2-3, with TRBD2 identical over 9 bases. The CDR3 consists of 16 residues. Germline V gives CDR1 MGHRA, CDR2 YSYEKL. V lost 4 bases, J lost 3 bases, and 8 bases stayed unmatched. The CDR3 DNA follows: TGCGCCAGCAGCCGAAATAGCGGGGGATTGACAGATACGCAGTATTTT. Protein product: CASSRNSGGLTDTQYF.

The J gene is TRBJ2-2, the V gene TRBV7-6; TRBD2 matches at 7 bases. The V gene end was trimmed by 5 bases and the J gene end by 7 bases; junction bases not matched to a gene: 4. Germline CDR1 is SGHVS and CDR2 is FNYEAQ. The CDR3 totals 13 residues. CDR3 sequence (DNA): TGTGCCAGCAGCCTGGGAGGGATCGGGGAGCTGTTTTTT. Translated, it gives CASSLGGIGELFF.